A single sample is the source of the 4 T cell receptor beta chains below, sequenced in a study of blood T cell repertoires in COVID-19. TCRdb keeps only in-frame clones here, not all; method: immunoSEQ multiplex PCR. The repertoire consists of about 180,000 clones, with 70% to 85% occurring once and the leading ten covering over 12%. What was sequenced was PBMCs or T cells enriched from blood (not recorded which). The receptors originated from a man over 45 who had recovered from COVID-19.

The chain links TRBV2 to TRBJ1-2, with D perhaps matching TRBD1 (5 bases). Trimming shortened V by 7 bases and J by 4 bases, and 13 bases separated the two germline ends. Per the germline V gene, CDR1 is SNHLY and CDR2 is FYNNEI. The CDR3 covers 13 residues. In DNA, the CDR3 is TGTGCCAGCACCGTTACAGGATCCTATGGCTACACCTTC. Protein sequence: CASTVTGSYGYTF.

CDR3 in DNA: TGTGCCAGTAGTAGGACAGAGGGAGCCAAAAACATTCAGTACTTC. It yields the protein CASSRTEGAKNIQYF. J is TRBJ2-4 and V is TRBV19; D is perhaps TRBD1 (6 bases). This CDR3 has 15 amino acids. Trimming removed 4 bases from V and 0 bases from J, with 10 bases in between. Germline V gene lookup returns CDR1 LNHDA and CDR2 SQIVND (reference sequence).

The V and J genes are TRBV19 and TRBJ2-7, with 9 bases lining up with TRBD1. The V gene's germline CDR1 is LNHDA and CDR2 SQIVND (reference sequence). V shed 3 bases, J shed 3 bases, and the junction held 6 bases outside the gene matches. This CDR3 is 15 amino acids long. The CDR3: CASSMTGTGSYEQYF. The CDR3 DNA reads TGTGCCAGTAGTATGACCGGGACAGGGAGCTACGAGCAGTACTTC.

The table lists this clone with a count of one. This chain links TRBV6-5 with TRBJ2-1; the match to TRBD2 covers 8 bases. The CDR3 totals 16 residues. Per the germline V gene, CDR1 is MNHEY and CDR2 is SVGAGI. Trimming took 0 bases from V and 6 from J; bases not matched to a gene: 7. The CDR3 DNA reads TGTGCCAGCAGTTACTCGTCGGGACTAGTCCGCAATGAGCAGTTCTTC. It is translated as CASSYSSGLVRNEQFF.